This TCR beta chain derives from a study of Ad26.COV2.S vaccination and SARS-CoV-2 variants. Study as a whole: Recipients of Ad26.COV2.S got it intramuscularly, once or twice 56 days apart.

Repertoires were generated with immunoSEQ multiplex PCR, while TCRdb's copy carries only in-frame clones and drops some. This table has approximately 350,000 clones, roughly 84% appearing once. V lost 3 bases to trimming and J lost 0 bases; unmatched junction nucleotides: 9. CDR1 and CDR2 from the germline V gene are MGHRA and YSYEKL. The CDR3 length is 18 residues. Treatment noted: some 20 received Ad26.COV2.S at low or high dose, single or two shots; 5 received placebo; per-sample allocation not given. The investigators took samples on day 63 after the first vaccine or placebo injection. Here the sequenced sample was peripheral blood, taken in a trial of Ad26.COV2.S vaccine versus placebo. The sequence was collected from a person between 18 and 65 years old who received the Ad26.COV2.S COVID-19 vaccine or a placebo. The chain carries TRBV4-1 and TRBJ1-4, with 8 nucleotides matching TRBD1. The CDR3 reads CASSQGTGRSATNEKLFF. The CDR3 DNA follows: TGCGCCAGCAGCCAGGGGACAGGACGCTCTGCAACTAATGAAAAACTGTTTTTT.